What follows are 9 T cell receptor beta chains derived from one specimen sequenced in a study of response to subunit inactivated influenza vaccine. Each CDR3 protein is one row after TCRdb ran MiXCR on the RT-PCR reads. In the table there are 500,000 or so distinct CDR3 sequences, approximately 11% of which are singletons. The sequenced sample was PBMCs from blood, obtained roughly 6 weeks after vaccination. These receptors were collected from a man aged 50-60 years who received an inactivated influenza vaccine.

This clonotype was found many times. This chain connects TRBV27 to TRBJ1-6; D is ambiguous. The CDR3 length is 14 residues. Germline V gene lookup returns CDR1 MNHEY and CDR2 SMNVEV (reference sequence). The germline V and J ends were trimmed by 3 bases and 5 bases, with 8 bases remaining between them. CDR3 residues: CASSFAGNNSPLHF. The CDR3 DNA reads TGTGCCAGCAGTTTTGCAGGAAATAATTCACCCCTCCACTTT.

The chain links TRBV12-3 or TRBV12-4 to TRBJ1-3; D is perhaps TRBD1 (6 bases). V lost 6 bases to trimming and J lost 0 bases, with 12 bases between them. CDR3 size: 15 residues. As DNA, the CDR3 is TGTGCCAGCAGGCAACTCAGGGGCTCTGGAAACACCATATATTTT. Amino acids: CASRQLRGSGNTIYF.

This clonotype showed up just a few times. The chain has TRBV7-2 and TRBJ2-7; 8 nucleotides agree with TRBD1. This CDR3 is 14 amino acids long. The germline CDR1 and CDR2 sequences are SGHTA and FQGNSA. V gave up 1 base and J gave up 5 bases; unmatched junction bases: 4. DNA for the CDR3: TGTGCCAGCAGCTTAGTCCCAGGGGGCGACGAGCAGTACTTC. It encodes CASSLVPGGDEQYF.

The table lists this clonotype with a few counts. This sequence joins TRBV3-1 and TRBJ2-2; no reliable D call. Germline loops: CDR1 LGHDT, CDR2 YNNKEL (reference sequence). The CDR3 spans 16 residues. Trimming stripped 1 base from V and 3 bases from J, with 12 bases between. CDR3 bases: TGTGCCAGCAGCCAAGGGGTCTTACGGGACACCGGGGAGCTGTTTTTT. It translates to CASSQGVLRDTGELFF.

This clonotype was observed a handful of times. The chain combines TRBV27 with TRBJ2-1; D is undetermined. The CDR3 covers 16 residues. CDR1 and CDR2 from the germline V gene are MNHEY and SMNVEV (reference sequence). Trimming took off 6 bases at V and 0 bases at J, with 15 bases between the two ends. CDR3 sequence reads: CASSPLGQSSYNEQFF. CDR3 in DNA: TGTGCCAGCAGCCCCCTGGGTCAGAGCTCCTACAATGAGCAGTTCTTC.

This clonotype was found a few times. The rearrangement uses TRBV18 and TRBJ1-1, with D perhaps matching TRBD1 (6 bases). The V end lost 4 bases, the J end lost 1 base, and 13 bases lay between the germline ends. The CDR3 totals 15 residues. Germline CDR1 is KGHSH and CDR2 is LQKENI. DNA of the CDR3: TGTGCCAGCTCACAAGCAGGGGCTAGGAACACTGAAGCTTTCTTT. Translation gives CASSQAGARNTEAFF.

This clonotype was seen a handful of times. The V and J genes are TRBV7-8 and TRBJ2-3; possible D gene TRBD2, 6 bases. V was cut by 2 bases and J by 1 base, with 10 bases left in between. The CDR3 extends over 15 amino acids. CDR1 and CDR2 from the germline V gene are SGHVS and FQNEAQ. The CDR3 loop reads CASSLQIAGTDTQYF. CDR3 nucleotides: TGTGCCAGCAGCTTACAAATAGCGGGCACAGATACGCAGTATTTT. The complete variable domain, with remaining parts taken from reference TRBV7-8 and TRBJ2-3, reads GAGVSQSPRYKVAKRGQDVALRCDPISGHVSLFWYQQALGQGPEFLTYFQNEAQLDKSGLPSDRFFAERPEGSVSTLKIQRTQQEDSAVYLCASSLQIAGTDTQYFGPGTRLTVL.

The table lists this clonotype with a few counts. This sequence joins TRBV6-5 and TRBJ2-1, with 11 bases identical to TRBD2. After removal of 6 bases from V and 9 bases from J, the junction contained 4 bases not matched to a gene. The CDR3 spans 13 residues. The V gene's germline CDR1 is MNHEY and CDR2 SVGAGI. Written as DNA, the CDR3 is TGTGCCAGCAGGTTAGCGGGAGGGCGTGAGCAGTTCTTC. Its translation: CASRLAGGREQFF.

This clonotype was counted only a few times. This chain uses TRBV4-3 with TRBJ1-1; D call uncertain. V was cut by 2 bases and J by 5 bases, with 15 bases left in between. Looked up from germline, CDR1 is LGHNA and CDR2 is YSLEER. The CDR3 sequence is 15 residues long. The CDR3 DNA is TGCGCCAGCAGCCAATACCCTTGGGGAGTTACTGAAGCTTTCTTT. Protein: CASSQYPWGVTEAFF.